The clone carrying this T cell receptor beta chain was detected once. This specimen belongs to a study of shared T cell receptors in the human thymus. The repertoire was sequenced with immunoSEQ multiplex PCR; TCRdb's copy has only in-frame clones and lacks some. The sample holds under 700,000 clones; around 82% are singletons and the top ten take less than 0.015%. The ends lost 5 bases at V and 6 bases at J; junction bases unmatched: 14. This CDR3 comprises 18 residues. CDR1 GTSNPN and CDR2 SVGIG come from the germline V gene (reference sequence). The same sample was also used in a study of human thymus T cells. This second study notes: Thymic and blood repertoires showed apparently biased V and J gene usage. Related research described thymic repertoires that were highly overlapping among unrelated individuals.

The chain combines TRBV30 with TRBJ2-1, with 15 bases fitting TRBD2. What was sequenced was thymocytes. This clonotype originated in a boy under two years old with a congenital heart defect. CDR3 DNA sequence: TGTGCCTGGGCCCGCCCGGCCGGACTAGCGGGGGGGCTCAATGAGCAGTTCTTC. This gives the protein CAWARPAGLAGGLNEQFF.